The 11 T cell receptor beta chains given below trace back to one sample, sequenced in a study of cytomegalovirus exposure and HLA in healthy donors. PCR employed 60 Vbeta and 13 Jbeta primers. Data came from immunoSEQ multiplex PCR; TCRdb stores just in-frame clones and leaves some out. Listed are some 75,000 clones; roughly 7.4% falls within the top ten. Sequencing was done on a sample of PBMCs. The receptors come from a female donor in good health and CMV-seropositive.

DNA of the CDR3: TGTGCCAGCTCATCAGGGACTAGCGGGAGGTCCTACAATGAGCAGTTCTTC. This encodes CASSSGTSGRSYNEQFF. The chain has TRBV18 and TRBJ2-1, with 15 bases that match TRBD2. The CDR3 covers 17 residues. The V gene's germline CDR1 is KGHSH and CDR2 LQKENI. V dropped 5 bases and J dropped 1; count of bases not matched to a gene: 3.

The chain recombines TRBV5-1 with TRBJ2-7; D is unresolved. Germline CDR1 reads SGHRS; CDR2 reads YFSETQ. V lost 0 bases and J 5 bases, leaving 9 bases between the germline ends. The CDR3 length is 13 residues. CDR3 residues: CASSLVGVNEQYF. As DNA, the CDR3 is TGCGCCAGCAGCTTGGTCGGAGTGAACGAGCAGTACTTC.

V usage is TRBV6-1 and J usage is TRBJ1-3; D ambiguous. Germline V gene data show CDR1 as MNHNS and CDR2 as SASEGT. The V and J ends lost 4 bases and 1 base respectively, with 5 bases between them. The CDR3 loop spans 13 amino acids. Written as DNA, the CDR3 is TGTGCCAGCAGTGGACTGTCTGGAAACACCATATATTTT. Its translation: CASSGLSGNTIYF.

The V call is TRBV9, the J call TRBJ2-3; no clear D gene. V lost 4 bases and J 0 bases, leaving 9 bases between the germline ends. Germline V gene sequence: CDR1 SGDLS, CDR2 YYNGEE. The CDR3 totals 14 residues. As DNA, the CDR3 is TGTGCCAGCAGCACGGTACTCAGCACAGATACGCAGTATTTT. As protein: CASSTVLSTDTQYF.

The genes are TRBV5-1 and TRBJ2-7; D not resolved. The germline V gene encodes CDR1 SGHRS and CDR2 YFSETQ. Trimming cost V 2 bases and J 0 bases, with 9 bases left between them. The CDR3 extends over 14 amino acids. The DNA of the CDR3 is TGCGCCAGCAGCTTAGATATTAGCTCCTACGAGCAGTACTTC. Translating gives CASSLDISSYEQYF.

The V gene is TRBV28, the J gene TRBJ1-1, with D maybe TRBD1 (6 bases). The V and J ends lost 4 bases and 12 bases respectively, with 15 bases between them. This CDR3 is built from 12 residues. CDR1 and CDR2 from the germline V gene are MDHEN and SYDVKM. The CDR3 protein is CASSSLGTRTFF. DNA of the CDR3: TGTGCCAGCAGTTCTCTGGGGACAAGAACTTTCTTT.

The CDR3 DNA reads TGTGCCAGTAGTATAAGGGGAGGCAGGGGGCGCATCACCGGGGAGCTGTTTTTT. It codes for CASSIRGGRGRITGELFF. The chain is built from TRBV19 and TRBJ2-2; 8 positions match TRBD1. This CDR3 has 18 residues. Germline CDR1 and CDR2: LNHDA and SQIVND (reference sequence). With V trimmed by 2 bases and J by 4 bases, 12 bases remained unmatched.

The chain recombines TRBV4-1 with TRBJ2-5, with TRBD1 as a possible D gene (5 bases). The DNA end is more similar to TRBJ2-7, so the J call may be wrong. CDR1 and CDR2 from the germline V gene are MGHRA and YSYEKL. The length of the CDR3 is 13 residues. DNA of the CDR3: TGCGCCAGCAGCCCCGCCCAGGGCTACGAGCAGTACTTC. Translation gives CASSPAQGYEQYF.

The V call is TRBV6-5, the J call TRBJ1-2; 9 nucleotides agree with TRBD1. The CDR3 totals 14 residues. After removal of 6 bases from V and 4 bases from J, the junction contained 6 bases not matched to a gene. Germline assignment: CDR1 MNHEY and CDR2 SVGAGI. CDR3 loop: CASRPQGAGYGYTF. The CDR3 DNA reads as TGTGCCAGCAGACCACAGGGGGCAGGCTATGGCTACACCTTC.

V is TRBV19 and J is TRBJ1-5, with 7 bases identical to TRBD1. This CDR3 is 16 amino acids long. CDR1 is LNHDA and CDR2 is SQIVND in the germline V gene (reference sequence). V dropped 3 bases and J dropped 2; count of bases not matched to a gene: 7. Here the CDR3 reads CASSMTGQGRNQPQHF. Written as DNA, the CDR3 is TGTGCCAGTAGTATGACAGGGCAGGGCCGCAATCAGCCCCAGCATTTT.

The chain uses TRBV5-1 and TRBJ2-7, with 10 bases that match TRBD2. The CDR3 spans 15 residues. V lost 0 bases, J lost 5 bases, and 5 bases stayed unmatched. Germline V gene data show CDR1 as SGHRS and CDR2 as YFSETQ. The CDR3, as DNA: TGCGCCAGCAGCTTGGGGGCTAGCGGGGGCGACGAGCAGTACTTC. Encoded protein: CASSLGASGGDEQYF.